One sample yielded the 25 T cell receptor beta chains listed below, sequenced in a study of vaccination and CD4 T cells after COVID-19 (dated 2022 in TCRdb). Library preparation used PCR. Sequencing was performed on an Illumina iSeq 100. The public reads were run again by TCRdb, first through fastp at Q25 and then through MiXCR, and only productive beta chains were kept. For every CDR3 protein sequence, its rows merge into one entry that carries the most common genes and DNA. The sample table records about 30,000 distinct CDR3 sequences; about 47% of these occur just once. The ten largest account for about 6% of the sample. The meaning of the sample's time point label: late sampling 161 to 241 days after vaccination in a few convalescent patients. This specimen consisted of CD4+ T cells from blood, obtained about 7 months after SARS-CoV-2 vaccination. The receptor set was obtained from a human donor who had recovered from COVID-19.

The chain carries TRBV20-1 and TRBJ2-3; TRBD2 might be the D (5 bases). CDR1 and CDR2 from the germline V gene are DFQATT and SNEGSKA (reference sequence). CDR3 length equals 13 residues. V lost 0 bases and J 4 bases, leaving 8 bases between the germline ends. The CDR3: CSARDSGSDTQYF. The CDR3 DNA reads as TGCAGTGCTAGAGACAGCGGCTCAGATACGCAGTATTTT.

This sequence joins TRBV7-6 and TRBJ2-1; D possibly uses TRBD1 or TRBD2 (5 bases each). The length of the CDR3 is 16 residues. Germline V CDR1 and CDR2: SGHVS, FNYEAQ. Trimming removed 7 bases from V and 4 bases from J, with 20 bases in between. DNA of the CDR3: TGTGCCAGCACCTCATGGGGCGGGCCCGATTACAATGAGCAGTTCTTC. Translated: CASTSWGGPDYNEQFF.

A single count supports this clonotype. The chain combines TRBV20-1 with TRBJ2-1; D gene unclear. Germline V CDR1 and CDR2: DFQATT, SNEGSKA (reference sequence). V was shortened by 6 bases and J by 4 bases, with 13 bases between the two germline ends. The CDR3 has 13 residues. The CDR3: CSALDSPYNEQFF. Written as DNA, the CDR3 is TGCAGTGCATTAGACTCGCCGTACAATGAGCAGTTCTTC.

The chain links TRBV28 to TRBJ2-1; D uncertain. Germline loops: CDR1 MDHEN, CDR2 SYDVKM. The CDR3 contains 12 residues. Trimming took off 4 bases at V and 13 bases at J, with 14 bases between the two ends. CDR3 sequence reads: CASSSQAYTQFF. In DNA, the CDR3 is TGTGCCAGCAGTTCCCAGGCCTATACCCAGTTCTTC.

This sequence joins TRBV19 and TRBJ2-2; D unclear. The germline V and J ends were trimmed by 3 bases and 3 bases, with 5 bases remaining between them. In germline, CDR1 is LNHDA, CDR2 SQIVND (reference sequence). The CDR3 is 13 residues long. CDR3 DNA: TGTGCCAGTAGTATGGACGACACCGGGGAGCTGTTTTTT. Protein sequence: CASSMDDTGELFF.

The rearrangement joins TRBV29-1 to TRBJ2-1, with TRBD2 matching 8 bases. J gave up 0 bases and V 6 bases, and 4 bases lay outside the gene matches. Germline lookup yields CDR1 SQVTM and CDR2 ANQGSEA. This CDR3 has 14 residues. CDR3 amino acids: CSVTGTSSYNEQFF. The DNA of the CDR3 is TGCAGCGTAACCGGGACTAGCTCCTACAATGAGCAGTTCTTC.

V and J are TRBV5-1 and TRBJ2-5; no clear D. Germline V gives CDR1 SGHRS, CDR2 YFSETQ. V lost 2 bases and J 4 bases, leaving 12 bases between the germline ends. The CDR3 totals 14 residues. DNA for the CDR3: TGCGCCAGCAGCTTTTTAGGGAATGGAGAGACCCAGTACTTC. As protein: CASSFLGNGETQYF.

The chain uses TRBV2 and TRBJ1-2; maybe TRBD1 (6 bases). This CDR3 has 14 amino acids. Germline CDR1 is SNHLY and CDR2 is FYNNEI. Trimming stripped 6 bases from V and 4 bases from J, with 15 bases between. Here the CDR3 DNA reads TGTGCCAGCAGATCAGGGGACCCCGCCTATGGCTACACCTTC. Its translation is CASRSGDPAYGYTF.

Only a few counts were recorded for this clonotype. V usage is TRBV6-1 and J usage is TRBJ1-5; TRBD1 matches at 8 bases. Germline CDR1 is MNHNS and CDR2 is SASEGT. CDR3 length: 15 amino acids. The trim removed 1 base at V and 7 bases at J, leaving 6 bases unmatched. The CDR3 bases are TGTGCCAGCAGTGAAGTCGGGACAGGCGACCAGCCCCAGCATTTT. Residues: CASSEVGTGDQPQHF.

This clonotype was detected a few times. The chain joins TRBV2 to TRBJ2-7; 12 positions agree with TRBD2. Trimming cost V 4 bases and J 3 bases; bases outside gene matches: 4. The V gene's germline CDR1 is SNHLY and CDR2 FYNNEI. The CDR3 spans 15 residues. The CDR3 bases are TGTGCCAGCAGTGGAAGACTAGCGGGAGTCTACGAGCAGTACTTC. Protein sequence: CASSGRLAGVYEQYF.

Remarks on this clonotype: An end of the junction differs from the germline gene, which may be a read error. The genes are TRBV20-1 and TRBJ2-2; the D gene is possibly TRBD2 (5 bases). This CDR3 has 14 amino acids. Germline V gene sequence: CDR1 DFQATT, CDR2 SNEGSKA (reference sequence). CDR3 amino acids: CSARDASDTGELLF. CDR3 sequence (DNA): TGCAGTGCTAGAGATGCAAGTGACACCGGGGAGCTGCTTTTT.

This chain links TRBV6-2 or TRBV6-3 with TRBJ2-3, with D uncertain. The V end was cut by 6 bases, the J end by 0 bases, with 4 bases between. Germline V gives CDR1 MNHEY, CDR2 SVGEGT. CDR3 length: 12 residues. The CDR3: CASRGSTDTQYF. The DNA for the CDR3 is TGTGCCAGCAGAGGTAGCACAGATACGCAGTATTTT.

The chain links TRBV7-2 to TRBJ2-5; D might be TRBD1 (6 bases). Between the trimmed V and J ends, which lost 5 bases and 5 bases, there was a span of 15 bases. The length of the CDR3 is 14 residues. Germline V gene lookup returns CDR1 SGHTA and CDR2 FQGNSA. The chain's CDR3 is CASSITGSRETQYF. The DNA for the CDR3 is TGTGCCAGCAGCATTACAGGGTCGCGGGAGACCCAGTACTTC.

This clonotype was counted between two and nine times. This rearrangement joins TRBV2 to TRBJ2-7; TRBD2 aligns across 10 bases. Germline trimming cut 7 bases from V and 5 bases from J; bases unmatched to any gene: 8. Germline-derived CDR1 and CDR2 are SNHLY and FYNNEI. This CDR3 has 14 amino acids. For the CDR3, the DNA is TGTGCCAGCAAGGTATCTAGCGGGAGCCACGAGCAGTACTTC. Its protein is CASKVSSGSHEQYF.

This chain joins TRBV2 and TRBJ2-7; D may be TRBD2 (6 bases). This CDR3 is 15 amino acids long. V lost 3 bases and J 0 bases, leaving 12 bases between the germline ends. The germline V gene has CDR1 SNHLY and CDR2 FYNNEI. The CDR3: CASSDIAESSYEQYF. CDR3 DNA: TGTGCCAGCAGTGATATAGCGGAGAGCTCCTACGAGCAGTACTTC.

There are a few counts of this clonotype. The genes are TRBV6-5 and TRBJ1-6, with D perhaps TRBD1 (5 bases). This CDR3 spans 17 amino acids. Per the germline V gene, CDR1 is MNHEY and CDR2 is SVGAGI. Trimming cost V 2 bases and J 3 bases, with 14 bases left between them. The CDR3 protein is CASSYGSGENYNSPLHF. CDR3 DNA sequence: TGTGCCAGCAGTTACGGCTCGGGGGAAAACTATAATTCACCCCTCCACTTT.

The rearrangement links TRBV20-1 to TRBJ2-1; tentative D call: TRBD1 (6 bases). Per germline, CDR1 DFQATT and CDR2 SNEGSKA (reference sequence). The CDR3 spans 17 residues. V lost 6 bases and J 0 bases, leaving 21 bases between the germline ends. The CDR3 sequence is CSASGVFLQSSYNEQFF. CDR3 in DNA: TGCAGTGCATCAGGGGTTTTTCTCCAGAGCTCCTACAATGAGCAGTTCTTC.

The V and J genes are TRBV4-3 and TRBJ1-5; D perhaps matches TRBD1 (6 bases). Trimming took off 3 bases at V and 3 bases at J, with 15 bases between the two ends. This CDR3 region has 16 residues. The V gene's germline CDR1 is LGHNA and CDR2 YSLEER. CDR3 loop: CASSQTYGTLNQPQHF. As DNA, the CDR3 is TGCGCCAGCAGCCAGACCTACGGGACACTCAATCAGCCCCAGCATTTT.

The rearrangement links TRBV7-2 to TRBJ2-7; 9 bases align to TRBD1. The CDR3 totals 17 residues. In germline, CDR1 is SGHTA, CDR2 FQGNSA. J gave up 0 bases and V 4 bases, and 10 bases lay outside the gene matches. The CDR3 bases are TGTGCCAGCAGCTCCCGGGACAGGGCACGTTACTCCTACGAGCAGTACTTC. The encoded protein is CASSSRDRARYSYEQYF.

The gene calls are TRBV2 and TRBJ2-7; possible D gene TRBD2, 6 bases. CDR3 length: 12 amino acids. With 7 bases removed from V and 0 bases from J, the gap between germline ends came to 7 bases. Per germline, CDR1 SNHLY and CDR2 FYNNEI. The CDR3: CASTSDSYEQYF. CDR3 nucleotide sequence: TGTGCCAGCACTAGCGACTCCTACGAGCAGTACTTC.

The V gene is TRBV5-4, the J gene TRBJ2-5; D is possibly TRBD2 (6 bases). V was trimmed by 2 bases and J by 2 bases, leaving 16 bases between them. The CDR3 sequence is 16 residues long. Germline loops: CDR1 SGHNT, CDR2 YYREEE (reference sequence). The CDR3 loop is CASSLGGLAPQETQYF. The CDR3 region has the DNA TGTGCCAGCAGCTTAGGTGGTCTAGCGCCTCAAGAGACCCAGTACTTC.

The rearrangement joins TRBV24-1 to TRBJ2-5, with D perhaps given as TRBD1 or TRBD2 (7 bases each). The CDR3 totals 15 residues. Germline CDR1 reads KGHDR; CDR2 reads SFDVKD. V was trimmed by 0 bases and J by 4 bases, leaving 11 bases between them. CDR3 coding DNA: TGTGCCACCAGTGATTTGCAGGGGGGGCTAGAGACCCAGTACTTC. Protein product: CATSDLQGGLETQYF.

The chain employs TRBV23-1 and TRBJ1-5; D gene ambiguous. TRBV23-1 is treated as an ORF (open reading frame) with a function not yet certain. V was pared by 4 bases and J by 1 base, with 8 bases between. The length of the CDR3 is 14 residues. The CDR3 DNA sequence: TGCGCCAGCAGTCTTAGGAAGAGCAATCAGCCCCAGCATTTT. Translated: CASSLRKSNQPQHF.

The rearrangement links TRBV19 to TRBJ2-2; 8 nucleotides match TRBD1. Germline CDR1 is LNHDA and CDR2 is SQIVND (reference sequence). CDR3 length: 13 amino acids. Trimming cost V 4 bases and J 6 bases; bases outside gene matches: 1. In DNA, the CDR3 is TGTGCCAGTAGTAGACAGGGGCCCGGGGAGCTGTTTTTT. Its protein is CASSRQGPGELFF.

CDR3 sequence: CSAMSATEGTEAFF. The CDR3 DNA sequence: TGCAGTGCTATGTCCGCGACAGAGGGTACTGAAGCTTTCTTT. This sequence joins TRBV20-1 and TRBJ1-1; D perhaps matches TRBD1 (5 bases). V was clipped by 4 bases and J by 5 bases, with 17 bases between them. Germline values: CDR1 DFQATT, CDR2 SNEGSKA (reference sequence). This CDR3 has 14 amino acids.